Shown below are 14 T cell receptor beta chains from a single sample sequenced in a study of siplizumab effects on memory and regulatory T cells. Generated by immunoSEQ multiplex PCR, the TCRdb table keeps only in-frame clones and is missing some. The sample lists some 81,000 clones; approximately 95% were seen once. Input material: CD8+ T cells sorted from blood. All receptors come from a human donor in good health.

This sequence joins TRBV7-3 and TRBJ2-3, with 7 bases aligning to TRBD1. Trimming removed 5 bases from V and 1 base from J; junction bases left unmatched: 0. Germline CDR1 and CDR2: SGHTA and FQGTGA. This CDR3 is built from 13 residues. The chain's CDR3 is CASSGTGTDTQYF. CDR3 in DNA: TGTGCCAGCAGCGGGACAGGCACAGATACGCAGTATTTT. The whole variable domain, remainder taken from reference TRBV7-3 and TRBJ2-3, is GAGVSQTPSNKVTEKGKYVELRCDPISGHTALYWYRQSLGQGPEFLIYFQGTGAADDSGLPNDRFFAVRPEGSVSTLKIQRTERGDSAVYLCASSGTGTDTQYFGPGTRLTVL.

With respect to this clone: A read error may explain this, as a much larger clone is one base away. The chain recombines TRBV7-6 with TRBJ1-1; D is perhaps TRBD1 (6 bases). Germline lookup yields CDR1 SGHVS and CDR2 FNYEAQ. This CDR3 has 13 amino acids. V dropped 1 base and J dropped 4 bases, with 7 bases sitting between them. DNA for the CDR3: TGTGCCAGCAGCTTAGGAGGGGGCACTGAAGCTTTCTTT. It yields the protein CASSLGGGTEAFF. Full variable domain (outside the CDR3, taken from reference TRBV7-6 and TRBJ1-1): GAGVSQSPRYKVTKRGQDVALRCDPISGHVSLYWYRQALGQGPEFLTYFNYEAQQDKSGLPNDRFSAERPEGSISTLTIQRTEQRDSAMYRCASSLGGGTEAFFGQGTRLTVV.

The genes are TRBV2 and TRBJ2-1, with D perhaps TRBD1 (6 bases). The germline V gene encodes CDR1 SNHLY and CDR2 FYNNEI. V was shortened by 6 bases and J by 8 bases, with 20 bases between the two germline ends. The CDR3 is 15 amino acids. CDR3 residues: CASRDGTFDIHEQFF. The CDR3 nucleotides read TGTGCCAGCAGGGATGGGACATTCGATATACATGAGCAGTTCTTC.

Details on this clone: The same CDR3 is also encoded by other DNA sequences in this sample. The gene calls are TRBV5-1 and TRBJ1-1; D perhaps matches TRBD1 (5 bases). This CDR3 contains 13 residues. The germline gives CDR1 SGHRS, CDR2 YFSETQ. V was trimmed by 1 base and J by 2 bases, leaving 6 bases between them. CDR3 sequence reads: CASSLRGNTEAFF. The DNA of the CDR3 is TGCGCCAGCAGCTTGAGGGGTAACACTGAAGCTTTCTTT.

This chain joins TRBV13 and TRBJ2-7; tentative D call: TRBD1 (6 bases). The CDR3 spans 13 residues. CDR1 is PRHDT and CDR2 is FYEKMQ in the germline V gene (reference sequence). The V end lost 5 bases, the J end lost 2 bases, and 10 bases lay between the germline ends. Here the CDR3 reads CASSPGQTYEQYF. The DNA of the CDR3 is TGTGCCAGCAGCCCCGGACAGACCTACGAGCAGTACTTC.

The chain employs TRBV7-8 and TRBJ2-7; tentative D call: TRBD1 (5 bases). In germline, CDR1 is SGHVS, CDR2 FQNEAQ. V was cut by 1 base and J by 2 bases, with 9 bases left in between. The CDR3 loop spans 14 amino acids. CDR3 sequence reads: CASSLDAGTYEQYF. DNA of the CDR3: TGTGCCAGCAGCTTAGACGCAGGGACCTACGAGCAGTACTTC.

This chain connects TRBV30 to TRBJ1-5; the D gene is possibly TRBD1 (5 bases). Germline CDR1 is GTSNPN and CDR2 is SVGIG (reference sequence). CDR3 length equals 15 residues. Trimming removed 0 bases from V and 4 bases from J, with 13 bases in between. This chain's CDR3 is CAWSVRGAGNQPQHF. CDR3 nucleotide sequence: TGTGCCTGGAGTGTACGAGGGGCGGGTAATCAGCCCCAGCATTTT.

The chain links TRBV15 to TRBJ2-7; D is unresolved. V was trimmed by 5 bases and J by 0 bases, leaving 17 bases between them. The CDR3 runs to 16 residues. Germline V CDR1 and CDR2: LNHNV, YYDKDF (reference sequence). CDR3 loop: CATSFSRAASSYEQYF. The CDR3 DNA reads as TGTGCCACCAGCTTCTCTAGGGCGGCTAGCTCCTACGAGCAGTACTTC.

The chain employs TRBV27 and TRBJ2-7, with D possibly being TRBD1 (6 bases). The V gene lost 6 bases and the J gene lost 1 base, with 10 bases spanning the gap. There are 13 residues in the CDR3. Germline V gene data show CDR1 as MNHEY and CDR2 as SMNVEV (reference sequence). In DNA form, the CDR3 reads TGTGCCAGCAGCCGAGGACAGTCCTACGAGCAGTACTTC. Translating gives CASSRGQSYEQYF.

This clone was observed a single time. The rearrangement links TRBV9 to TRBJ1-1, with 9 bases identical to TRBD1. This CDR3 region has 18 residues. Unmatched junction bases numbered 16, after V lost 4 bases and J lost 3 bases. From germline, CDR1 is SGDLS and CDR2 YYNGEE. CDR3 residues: CASSHPRDRARGDTEAFF. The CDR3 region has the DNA TGTGCCAGCAGCCATCCGAGGGACAGGGCCCGCGGGGACACTGAAGCTTTCTTT.

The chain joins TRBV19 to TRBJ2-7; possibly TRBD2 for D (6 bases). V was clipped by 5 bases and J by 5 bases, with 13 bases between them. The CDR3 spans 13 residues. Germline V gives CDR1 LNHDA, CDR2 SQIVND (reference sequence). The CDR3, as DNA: TGTGCCAGTAGTGTGGGAGGATACGACGAGCAGTACTTC. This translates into CASSVGGYDEQYF.

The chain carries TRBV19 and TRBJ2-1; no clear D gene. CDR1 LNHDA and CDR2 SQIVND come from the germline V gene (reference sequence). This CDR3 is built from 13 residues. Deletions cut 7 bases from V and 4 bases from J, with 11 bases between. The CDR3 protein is CASTHGGYNEQFF. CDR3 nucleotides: TGTGCCAGTACCCACGGTGGGTACAATGAGCAGTTCTTC.

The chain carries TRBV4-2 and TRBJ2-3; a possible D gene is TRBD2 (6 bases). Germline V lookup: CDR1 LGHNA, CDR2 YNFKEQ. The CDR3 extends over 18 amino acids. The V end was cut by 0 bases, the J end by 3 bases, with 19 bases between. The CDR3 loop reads CASSQEGLPPSFTDTQYF. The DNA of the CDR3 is TGTGCCAGCAGCCAAGAGGGACTCCCCCCCTCATTTACAGATACGCAGTATTTT.

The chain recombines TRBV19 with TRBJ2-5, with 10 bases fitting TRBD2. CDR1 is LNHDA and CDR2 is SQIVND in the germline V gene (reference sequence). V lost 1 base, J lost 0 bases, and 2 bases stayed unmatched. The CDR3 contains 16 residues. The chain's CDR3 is CASSIVSGRDQETQYF. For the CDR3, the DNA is TGTGCCAGTAGTATAGTAAGCGGGAGGGACCAAGAGACCCAGTACTTC.